The 18 T cell receptor beta chains below were found in one sample sequenced in a study of blood T cell repertoires in COVID-19. Sequenced by immunoSEQ multiplex PCR; TCRdb stores in-frame clones only, minus some. The profile shows tens of thousands of clones, over 80% of them singletons. Sequenced material: peripheral blood. The receptors here all came from a woman in her 40s with acute or convalescent COVID-19.

The chain uses TRBV11-2 and TRBJ1-2; maybe TRBD1 (5 bases). There are 14 residues in the CDR3. V lost 5 bases to trimming and J lost 6 bases, with 16 bases between them. CDR1 SGHAT and CDR2 FQNNGV come from the germline V gene. CDR3 sequence (DNA): TGTGCCAGCAGCCCCGGCGGGGGTGGGGATGGCTACACCTTC. Amino acids: CASSPGGGGDGYTF. The full variable domain, rest sourced from reference TRBV11-2 and TRBJ1-2, is EAGVAQSPRYKIIEKRQSVAFWCNPISGHATLYWYQQILGQGPKLLIQFQNNGVVDDSQLPKDRFSAERLKGVDSTLKIQPAKLEDSAVYLCASSPGGGGDGYTFGSGTRLTVV.

The V and J genes are TRBV3-1 (or the pseudogene TRBV3-2) and TRBJ1-1; D gene ambiguous. Germline V gene lookup returns CDR1 LGHDT and CDR2 YNNKEL (reference sequence). This CDR3 region has 17 residues. V lost 1 base to trimming and J lost 6 bases, with 21 bases between them. As DNA, the CDR3 is TGTGCCAGCAGCCAAGCGGGTTTGAGGGTGGGGATGGCTGAAGCTTTCTTT. This codes for CASSQAGLRVGMAEAFF.

J is TRBJ1-6 and V is TRBV18, with unresolved D. Trimming removed 1 base from V and 10 bases from J, with 11 bases in between. This CDR3 has 14 residues. CDR1 is KGHSH and CDR2 is LQKENI in the germline V gene. The DNA of the CDR3 is TGTGCCAGCTCACCACAGTCTTCTAGATCACCCCTCCACTTT. Protein sequence: CASSPQSSRSPLHF.

The V gene is TRBV3-1 (or the pseudogene TRBV3-2), the J gene TRBJ1-2; 11 nucleotides agree with TRBD1. There are 14 residues in the CDR3. Germline assignment: CDR1 LGHDT and CDR2 YNNKEL (reference sequence). J gave up 9 bases and V 2 bases, and 5 bases lay outside the gene matches. CDR3 bases: TGTGCCAGCAGCCAACCGGACAGGGGGCAACGCTACACCTTC. It encodes CASSQPDRGQRYTF.

CDR3 DNA: TGTGCCAGTTCGTCCCAACGGTCGAACACCGGGGAGCTGTTTTTT. Residues: CASSSQRSNTGELFF. The V gene is TRBV19, the J gene TRBJ2-2; no definite D call. Germline loops: CDR1 LNHDA, CDR2 SQIVND (reference sequence). With 8 bases removed from V and 0 bases from J, the gap between germline ends came to 13 bases. The CDR3 totals 15 residues.

The chain joins TRBV7-3 to TRBJ2-7; 9 bases match TRBD1. This CDR3 has 16 amino acids. J lost 3 bases, V lost 1 base, and 7 bases had no gene match. Germline CDR1 reads SGHTA; CDR2 reads FQGTGA. The CDR3 reads CASSLNGQGPYYEQYF. The CDR3, as DNA: TGTGCCAGCAGCTTAAATGGACAGGGGCCCTACTACGAGCAGTACTTC. The complete variable domain, with remaining parts taken from reference TRBV7-3 and TRBJ2-7, reads GAGVSQTPSNKVTEKGKYVELRCDPISGHTALYWYRQSLGQGPEFLIYFQGTGAADDSGLPNDRFFAVRPEGSVSTLKIQRTERGDSAVYLCASSLNGQGPYYEQYFGPGTRLTVT.

The chain links TRBV28 to TRBJ1-1; D is ambiguous. The CDR3 contains 13 residues. Looked up from germline, CDR1 is MDHEN and CDR2 is SYDVKM. The ends were cut back, 3 bases at V and 5 bases at J, with 10 bases in the middle. DNA of the CDR3: TGTGCCAGCAGTTTGAGGGTTAGGACTGAAGCTTTCTTT. Translated, it gives CASSLRVRTEAFF.

The chain employs TRBV4-2 and TRBJ2-7; tentatively, D is TRBD1 (6 bases). V lost 0 bases and J 2 bases, leaving 11 bases between the germline ends. CDR3 size: 15 residues. Germline values: CDR1 LGHNA, CDR2 YNFKEQ. The CDR3 protein is CASSQEGGPTYEQYF. The DNA for the CDR3 is TGTGCCAGCAGCCAAGAAGGGGGACCCACCTACGAGCAGTACTTC.

The chain links TRBV20-1 to TRBJ1-1, with D unclear. With 3 bases removed from V and 5 bases from J, the gap between germline ends came to 13 bases. This CDR3 is 13 amino acids long. Germline CDR1 and CDR2: DFQATT and SNEGSKA (reference sequence). DNA of the CDR3: TGCAGTGCTAGTCGGGCGGGGTTGACTGAAGCTTTCTTT. Amino acids: CSASRAGLTEAFF.

The chain links TRBV10-3 to TRBJ2-7; D perhaps matches TRBD1 (6 bases). Germline lookup yields CDR1 ENHRY and CDR2 SYGVKD. V lost 7 bases and J 0 bases, leaving 25 bases between the germline ends. The CDR3 is 18 residues long. CDR3 sequence reads: CAITTTPPAGTSSYEQYF. CDR3 coding DNA: TGTGCCATCACTACCACCCCCCCCGCCGGGACAAGCTCCTACGAGCAGTACTTC.

The chain joins TRBV19 to TRBJ1-1, with D unclear. V shed 3 bases and J shed 1 base, with 6 bases lying between them. The germline CDR1 and CDR2 sequences are LNHDA and SQIVND (reference sequence). This CDR3 is 13 amino acids long. The CDR3 region has the DNA TGTGCCAGTAGTATGAACAGGAACACTGAAGCTTTCTTT. Its translation: CASSMNRNTEAFF.

The chain combines TRBV6-5 with TRBJ1-1; D not certain. The CDR3 has 14 amino acids. Germline loops: CDR1 MNHEY, CDR2 SVGAGI. V was pared by 6 bases and J by 4 bases, with 15 bases between. The CDR3 nucleotides are TGTGCCAGCAGGCGGCCAACGGCGCGCACTGAAGCTTTCTTT. It yields the protein CASRRPTARTEAFF.

V gene TRBV5-4 combines with J gene TRBJ2-2, with 9 bases that match TRBD2. Trimming took 3 bases from V and 5 from J; bases not matched to a gene: 2. The CDR3 is 14 amino acids. In germline, CDR1 is SGHNT, CDR2 YYREEE (reference sequence). The CDR3 nucleotides read TGTGCCAGCAGCTCGCGGGGGGGGACCGGGGAGCTGTTTTTT. Its protein is CASSSRGGTGELFF.

This clone was observed a single time. The CDR3 DNA reads as TGTGCCAGCAGTGCAGGGTACGAAAAACTGTTTTTT. Translating gives CASSAGYEKLFF. V gene TRBV6-1 combines with J gene TRBJ1-4; D might be TRBD1 (5 bases). This CDR3 is 12 amino acids long. Germline-derived CDR1 and CDR2 are MNHNS and SASEGT. V shed 4 bases and J shed 8 bases, with 8 bases lying between them.

The chain couples TRBV6-1 to TRBJ2-3; 8 bases line up with TRBD2. CDR3 length equals 16 residues. CDR1 and CDR2 (germline): MNHNS, SASEGT. J was trimmed by 1 base and V by 3 bases; bases with no gene match: 6. CDR3 sequence reads: CASSDPREAGTDTQYF. The CDR3 nucleotides are TGTGCCAGCAGTGACCCGCGGGAGGCAGGCACAGATACGCAGTATTTT.

J is TRBJ1-1 and V is TRBV2; 8 bases are a match to TRBD1. The trim removed 4 bases at V and 5 bases at J, leaving 6 bases unmatched. The CDR3 sequence is 14 residues long. Germline lookup yields CDR1 SNHLY and CDR2 FYNNEI. CDR3 amino acids: CASSAGTGRTEAFF. CDR3 nucleotides: TGTGCCAGCAGTGCTGGGACAGGACGAACTGAAGCTTTCTTT.

This chain joins TRBV27 and TRBJ2-1; TRBD2 aligns across 11 bases. The germline gives CDR1 MNHEY, CDR2 SMNVEV (reference sequence). J was trimmed by 8 bases and V by 5 bases; bases with no gene match: 8. The CDR3 is 15 amino acids. CDR3 residues: CASSTPLAGVDEQFF. DNA of the CDR3: TGTGCCAGCAGTACACCACTAGCGGGAGTCGATGAGCAGTTCTTC.

The chain recombines TRBV5-4 with TRBJ2-3; the match to TRBD1 covers 8 bases. With 2 bases clipped from V and 2 bases from J, the junction kept 4 bases outside the gene matches. This CDR3 region has 15 residues. CDR1 and CDR2 (germline): SGHNT, YYREEE (reference sequence). This chain's CDR3 is CASSFKTGATDTQYF. CDR3 DNA sequence: TGTGCCAGCAGCTTTAAGACAGGGGCCACAGATACGCAGTATTTT.